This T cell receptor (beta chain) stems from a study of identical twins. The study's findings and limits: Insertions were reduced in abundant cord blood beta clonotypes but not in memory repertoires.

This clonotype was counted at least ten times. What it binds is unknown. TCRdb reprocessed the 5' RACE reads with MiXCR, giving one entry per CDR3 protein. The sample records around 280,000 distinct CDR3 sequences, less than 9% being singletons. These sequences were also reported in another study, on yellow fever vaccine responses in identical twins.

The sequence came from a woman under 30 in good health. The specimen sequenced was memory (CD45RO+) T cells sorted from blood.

CDR3 in DNA: TGCAGTGCTAGGAGCCGAGTGCGGTACGAGCAGTACGTC. As protein: CSARSRVRYEQYV. The chain uses TRBV20-1 and TRBJ2-7; D not resolved. Germline assignment: CDR1 DFQATT and CDR2 SNEGSKA (reference sequence). The length of the CDR3 is 13 residues. V shed 3 bases and J shed 4 bases, with 13 bases lying between them.